This TCR beta chain is from a study of T cells after yellow fever vaccination. General study points: Most primary-vaccination clones recurred post-booster (approximately 96% CD4, 88% CD8). A limited proportion of clonotypes was detected within both the CD4 and CD8 compartments.

TCRdb called the 5' RACE reads again in MiXCR, with one record for every CDR3 protein. The sample carries 96,000 or so distinct CDR3 sequences, roughly 8.2% recorded once. This clonotype was counted only a few times. Losses at the gene ends were 4 bases for V and 2 bases for J; bases not matched to a gene: 7. Germline CDR1 is SGHRS and CDR2 is YFSETQ. This CDR3 has 15 residues. The receptor was derived from a man aged 18 to 29 who received the YFV17D yellow fever vaccine. This sequence joins TRBV5-1 and TRBJ2-7, with 9 bases matching TRBD1. The material was CD8+ T cells not binding an NS4B(214-222) dextramer, sorted from PBMCs, obtained around 15 days after the first yellow fever vaccination. The CDR3 DNA is TGCGCCAGCAGCCCCGGACAGGGGATGCCCTACGAGCAGTACTTC. Translation gives CASSPGQGMPYEQYF.